The rows below give T cell receptor beta chains drawn from one sample of a study of blood T cell repertoires in COVID-19. Produced via immunoSEQ multiplex PCR; TCRdb's table is partial and in-frame only. This table holds some 270,000 clones, around nine tenths found once. The sequenced sample consisted of peripheral blood. These receptors all come from a man between 45 and 60 years old with acute or convalescent COVID-19. CDR3s include the opening cysteine and the closing phenylalanine or tryptophan. The order of the fields is D gene, clone size, J gene, V gene, CDR3 protein, CDR3 DNA. A D gene is named only where the DNA matches it firmly. Size values are once, few and many counts, or a class for expanded clones, and some rows have none.

-,-,TRBJ2-1,TRBV2,CAMAGTKSSYNEQFF,TGTGCCATGGCGGGCACTAAGAGCTCCTACAATGAGCAGTTCTTC
-,few,TRBJ1-1,TRBV6-5,CASSYNQGEEGTEAFF,TGTGCCAGCAGTTACAACCAGGGTGAGGAGGGCACTGAAGCTTTCTTT
TRBD2,-,TRBJ2-1,TRBV3-1/TRBV3-2,CASSPRTSGENEQFF,TGTGCCAGCAGCCCGAGGACTAGCGGGGAGAATGAGCAGTTCTTC
-,-,TRBJ2-3,TRBV9,CASSLMGGQADTQYF,TGTGCCAGCAGCCTCATGGGGGGGCAGGCAGATACGCAGTATTTT
TRBD1,-,TRBJ1-1,TRBV5-6,CASSSKDRGLITEAFF,TGTGCCAGCAGCTCAAAGGACAGGGGGCTAATCACTGAAGCTTTCTTT
TRBD2,-,TRBJ2-3,TRBV4-1,CASSQDPSGGADTQYF,TGCGCCAGCAGCCAAGATCCTAGCGGGGGGGCAGATACGCAGTATTTT
-,-,TRBJ1-5,TRBV27,CASSGGAGNQPQHF,TGTGCCAGCAGTGGAGGGGCGGGCAATCAGCCCCAGCATTTT
-,once,TRBJ2-6,TRBV3-1/TRBV3-2,CASSQDAGSGFSGANVLTF,TGTGCCAGCAGCCAAGATGCGGGCAGCGGATTCTCTGGGGCCAACGTCCTGACTTTC
-,few,TRBJ1-1,TRBV30,CAWSLKTLGAFF,TGTGCCTGGAGCCTAAAGACCCTCGGGGCTTTCTTT
TRBD1,-,TRBJ1-1,TRBV15,CATSARTGGARTEAFF,TGTGCCACCAGTGCCCGGACAGGGGGCGCGAGGACTGAAGCTTTCTTT
TRBD2,-,TRBJ2-2,TRBV7-9,CASRTSGGLANTGELFF,TGTGCCAGCCGGACTAGCGGGGGCCTCGCGAACACCGGGGAGCTGTTTTTT
TRBD1,-,TRBJ1-4,TRBV6-5,CASTPGQGHEKLFF,TGTGCCAGCACCCCGGGACAGGGTCATGAAAAACTGTTTTTT
TRBD1,-,TRBJ2-1,TRBV14,CASSPRRGRTHNEQFF,TGTGCCAGCAGCCCTCGAAGGGGGCGTACCCACAATGAGCAGTTCTTC
TRBD1,-,TRBJ1-2,TRBV5-4,CASSSLDRGYGYTF,TGTGCCAGCAGCTCTTTGGACAGGGGCTATGGCTACACCTTC
-,-,TRBJ1-6,TRBV18,CASSPRAGTGILGGNSPLHF,TGTGCCAGCTCACCACGGGCCGGAACAGGGATTTTGGGCGGCAATTCACCCCTCCACTTT
-,-,TRBJ1-2,TRBV6-5,CASSYGGTNPNYGYTF,TGTGCCAGCAGTTACGGGGGGACCAACCCTAACTATGGCTACACCTTC
TRBD2,-,TRBJ2-5,TRBV10-1,CASSELRSGGRETQYF,TGCGCCAGCAGTGAGCTCCGTAGCGGGGGGAGGGAGACCCAGTACTTC
-,-,TRBJ1-1,TRBV19,CASNPLRGPGTEAFF,TGTGCCAGTAACCCACTGCGGGGGCCCGGCACTGAAGCTTTCTTT
-,-,TRBJ1-1,TRBV5-1,CASSLTGGTAEAFF,TGCGCCAGCAGCTTGACTGGGGGGACGGCTGAAGCTTTCTTT
TRBD2,-,TRBJ2-3,TRBV4-2,CASSLFLAGGSADTQYF,TGTGCCAGCAGCCTCTTCCTAGCGGGGGGGAGCGCAGATACGCAGTATTTT
-,-,TRBJ2-2,TRBV7-9,CASSAFRVTGELFF,TGTGCCAGCAGCGCCTTCAGGGTCACCGGGGAGCTGTTTTTT
TRBD1,-,TRBJ2-3,TRBV7-9,CASSPQGADTQYF,TGTGCCAGCAGCCCACAGGGGGCAGATACGCAGTATTTT
TRBD1,-,TRBJ2-5,TRBV5-1,CASSLGQADETQYF,TGCGCCAGCAGCCTAGGACAGGCTGATGAGACCCAGTACTTC
-,once,TRBJ1-4,TRBV2,CASSEGPAGERKLFF,TGTGCCAGCAGTGAAGGTCCGGCAGGGGAGCGAAAACTGTTTTTT
TRBD1,-,TRBJ1-4,TRBV19,CASGLGQVNEKLFF,TGTGCCAGTGGACTTGGACAGGTTAATGAAAAACTGTTTTTT
TRBD1,once,TRBJ1-1,TRBV7-9,CASSLDRGAAFF,TGTGCCAGCAGCTTAGACAGGGGAGCAGCTTTCTTT
TRBD2,-,TRBJ2-1,TRBV10-2,CASSESAGVDSNEQFF,TGCGCCAGCAGTGAGTCTGCGGGGGTGGACTCCAATGAGCAGTTCTTC
-,-,TRBJ2-3,TRBV24-1,CATSDLLTDTQYF,TGTGCCACCAGTGATCTACTCACAGATACGCAGTATTTT
-,-,TRBJ2-1,TRBV6-6,CASKGTGTRDYNEQFF,TGTGCCAGCAAGGGAACCGGGACACGAGATTACAATGAGCAGTTCTTC
-,once,TRBJ1-5,TRBV10-3,CAISDQGSGNQPQHF,TGTGCCATCAGTGACCAGGGTTCGGGCAATCAGCCCCAGCATTTT
-,-,TRBJ1-2,TRBV5-4,CASSPEAAYGYTF,TGTGCCAGCAGCCCCGAGGCCGCCTATGGCTACACCTTC
-,-,TRBJ1-2,TRBV30,CAWSPGDYGYTF,TGTGCCTGGAGTCCCGGGGACTATGGCTACACCTTC
-,once,TRBJ2-3,TRBV5-4,CASSQRQDRDTQYF,TGTGCCAGCAGCCAGCGGCAGGATAGGGATACGCAGTATTTT
-,-,TRBJ2-7,TRBV18,CASSLSPTGTPEQYF,TGTGCCAGCTCACTTTCCCCCACCGGGACACCGGAGCAGTACTTC
-,-,TRBJ2-3,TRBV7-9,CASSLAWEALHTDTQYF,TGTGCCAGCAGCTTAGCCTGGGAGGCCCTCCACACAGATACGCAGTATTTT
TRBD1,once,TRBJ1-2,TRBV6-5,CASSYRAGGYGYTF,TGTGCCAGCAGTTACCGGGCAGGGGGCTATGGCTACACCTTC
-,-,TRBJ2-5,TRBV10-1,CASSESIAQETQYF,TGCGCCAGCAGTGAGTCAATAGCCCAAGAGACCCAGTACTTC
TRBD1,-,TRBJ2-1,TRBV12-3/TRBV12-4,CASSRGPYNEQFF,TGTGCCAGCTCGAGGGGGCCCTACAATGAGCAGTTCTTC
-,-,TRBJ2-1,TRBV18,CASSPLGGHNEQFF,TGTGCCAGCTCACCTCTGGGGGGGCACAATGAGCAGTTCTTC
TRBD1,-,TRBJ2-7,TRBV29-1,CSVDGTGSYEQYF,TGCAGCGTTGACGGGACAGGTTCCTACGAGCAGTACTTC
TRBD1,many,TRBJ2-1,TRBV5-1,CASSPGGSSYNEQFF,TGCGCCAGCAGCCCAGGGGGCAGCTCCTACAATGAGCAGTTCTTC
-,-,TRBJ2-7,TRBV19,CASSSQGHYEQYF,TGTGCCAGTAGCTCACAGGGACACTACGAGCAGTACTTC
-,-,TRBJ2-5,TRBV5-5,CASAPSPPGGETQYF,TGTGCCAGCGCCCCATCCCCCCCGGGTGGAGAGACCCAGTACTTC
-,-,TRBJ2-7,TRBV13,CASSLVDSEEQYF,TGTGCCAGCAGCTTAGTGGACAGTGAAGAGCAGTACTTC
-,-,TRBJ2-3,TRBV7-2,CASSLGGTADTQYF,TGTGCCAGCAGCTTAGGAGGGACTGCAGATACGCAGTATTTT
-,-,TRBJ1-6,TRBV2,CASTERGGRLNSPLHF,TGTGCCAGCACTGAAAGGGGAGGACGGCTGAATTCACCCCTCCACTTT
-,once,TRBJ1-3,TRBV11-2,CASSLMNRGNTIYF,TGTGCCAGCAGCTTAATGAATAGAGGAAACACCATATATTTT
TRBD1,-,TRBJ1-5,TRBV7-9,CASSPDRGEQPQHF,TGTGCCAGCAGCCCGGACAGGGGTGAGCAGCCCCAGCATTTT
-,-,TRBJ1-5,TRBV2,CASGSDQPQHF,TGTGCCAGCGGGAGCGATCAGCCCCAGCATTTT
-,-,TRBJ1-5,TRBV5-1,CASSLAGRGNQPQHF,TGCGCCAGCAGCTTGGCCGGGAGGGGGAATCAGCCCCAGCATTTT
-,-,TRBJ2-1,TRBV20-1,CSVEVGTEQFF,TGCAGTGTCGAGGTGGGTACTGAGCAGTTCTTC